One T cell receptor (beta chain) is described in this entry. Its antigen has not been determined. Within one base of it there is no much larger clone, and no base qualities were kept. The data were taken from a study of shared clonotypes between healthy human individuals (dated by TCRdb to the early 2020s). Background on the whole study: Two women and a few men aged 18 to 49 years were included in the cohort. For each donor, three plates each were used for CD4 naive and CD4 memory, two plates were used for CD8 naive, and one plate was used for CD8 memory. The study deeply sequenced blood TCR repertoires of about five healthy adults to estimate repertoire size and the extent of clonotype sharing between individuals. Different laboratories and diverse techniques were used to prepare libraries and sequence TCR repertoires, to increase sequencing depth and limit assay-specific biases. Leukapheresis yielded between about 0.8 and 9.5 billion PBMCs per donor.

Using the deep immunoSEQ assay, multiplex PCR amplified TCR CDR3 regions from genomic DNA. Extracted genomic DNA from each cell subset was distributed evenly across all wells of several immunoSEQ 96-well plates, and each plate was treated as a replicate. For sorted subsets, each replicate PCR was loaded with roughly 190 ng genomic DNA, equivalent to 30,000 or so T cell genomes. The purified libraries were quantified using a Qubit 3.0 fluorometer, sized with a Bioanalyzer 2100, and then quantified again using the KAPA Library Quantification kit. Every immunoSEQ 96-well plate was sequenced on a separate single-read 150-cycle Illumina NextSeq 550 flow cell. The study's processing was this. The immunoSEQ output contained only junctional sequences without quality scores, so filtering could not match that applied to full-length reads. To assign V/J genes and CDR3, sequences were annotated using PyIR, a Python wrapper for IgBLAST v1.9, with IMGT germline references. Reads were removed for weak V/J assignments (E-value above 1e-6), missing CDR3, stop codons, out-of-frame junctions, or ambiguous translated residues. V3J clonotypes were defined as sequences sharing an identical inferred V gene, J gene, and CDR3 amino acid sequence. Percentage overlap between repertoires was computed as shared unique clonotypes divided by the size of the smaller repertoire. Three approaches were used to assess repertoire richness: RTK rarefaction, the Chao1 estimator, and Recon v2.1 estimates of unobserved clonotypes. OLGA was used to compute generation probabilities for all TCRbeta clonotypes that the gDNA method yielded from several donors. Here the immuneACCESS table is served through TCRdb, limited to in-frame sequences with V and J called. Missing clones are a known gap in these copies; in checked studies unresolved V genes cover under half, and the rest lacks a known reason. D and trimming come from the DNA, and the V and J calls and clone size come from that table. The sample profile shows a few million clones; roughly 93% of them were found once. The top ten clonotypes cover 0.39% of the sample.

General study outcomes and caveats: Pairwise subsampling indicated that sequencing depth was expected to affect the degree of clonotype sharing among donors. Larger estimated clonotype richness was generally found for naive subsets than for memory subsets. Around 5.4% of naive CD4, 3.5% of naive CD8, roughly 2.5% of memory CD4, and over 0.35% of memory CD8 clonotypes were shared across a few donors. Sampling was limited to blood, and TCR repertoires in tissue likely differ from TCR repertoires in blood. Higher generation probabilities were observed for clonotypes shared by all four sorted-subset donors than for non-shared clonotypes. Rarefaction of sorted-subset datasets indicated incomplete sequencing despite the large sequencing depth. The genetic and exposure-history diversity represented was limited by the small number of donors.

The germline V gene gives CDR1 as KGHSH and CDR2 as LQKENI. V drops 0 bases and J drops 3 bases, leaving 14 bases in between. There are 16 amino acids in the CDR3, from cysteine to phenylalanine inclusive. Only the CDR3 region is kept as DNA, spanning 48 bases read in frame from base 1. Donors were healthy HIV-negative adults with no recently reported acute infections or vaccinations. Every donor was a Caucasian adult living in Nashville, Tennessee, USA. CD4+ T cells were enriched by magnetic negative selection; naive cells were then positively selected on CD45RA, and the negative fraction formed the memory subset. After blood collection by leukapheresis, PBMCs were isolated using Ficoll-Histopaque density gradient centrifugation and then cryopreserved in the vapor phase of liquid nitrogen. Analytical flow cytometry was used to check the purity and quantity of each magnetically sorted T cell population. Genomic DNA was isolated from each sorted fraction and quantified by UV absorbance on a Nanodrop 2000c.

The clonotype comes from a man aged 18 to 35 in good health. Some clones in this sample may be carry-over from other donors' samples. The chain links TRBV18 with TRBJ1-2; the D gene is possibly TRBD1, with 6 bases matching. Specimen: naive CD4+ T cells from PBMCs. The intended sense of this specimen's cell subset or site label: CD45RA+ positively selected. The sequenced DNA is TGTGCCAGCTCACCACCGGGAGCAGGGGTGGACTATGGCTACACCTTC. Its amino acids are CASSPPGAGVDYGYTF.